The following is a T cell receptor (beta chain) sequence with its context. The CDR3 has 14 residues. V gave up 6 bases and J gave up 5 bases, with 14 bases separating them. In the library, individual cDNA molecules carried attached unique molecular identifiers. One entry per CDR3 protein results from TCRdb running MiXCR on the 5' RACE reads. The sample includes approximately 40,000 distinct CDR3 sequences, roughly 6.6% of them seen just once. The record originates from a study of early T cells in non-severe SARS-CoV-2 infection. For the study at large: Unsorted whole-blood RNA was sequenced in bulk, leaving chains unpaired.

Sequencing was performed on whole blood, taken at baseline. The V gene is TRBV12-3 or TRBV12-4, the J gene TRBJ2-1, with D uncertain. The TCR sequence derives from an adult who was a healthcare worker with PCR-confirmed SARS-CoV-2 infection or an uninfected control (not recorded which). The CDR3 region has the DNA TGTGCCAGCAGCAAAAATTCCCCACACAATGAGCAGTTCTTC. As protein: CASSKNSPHNEQFF.